This TCR beta chain came from a study of T cells after yellow fever vaccination. This clonotype occurred many times. TCRdb re-called the 5' RACE reads through MiXCR, storing one row per CDR3 protein. The sample lists about 330,000 distinct CDR3 sequences; 6.5% to 8.5% were seen once. The sequence came from a man in his late teens or twenties who received the YFV17D yellow fever vaccine. The sample consisted of PBMCs, taken roughly 46 days after the first yellow fever vaccination.

For the CDR3, the DNA is TGTGCCAGCAGACCCCGACAGGAGTTGAACACTGAAGCTTTCTTT. It specifies CASRPRQELNTEAFF. The gene calls are TRBV7-9 and TRBJ1-1; tentatively, D is TRBD1 (6 bases). V gave up 6 bases and J gave up 0 bases, with 14 bases separating them. The length of the CDR3 is 15 residues. The germline V gene encodes CDR1 SEHNR and CDR2 FQNEAQ (reference sequence). The variable domain in full, with the rest retrieved from reference TRBV7-9 and TRBJ1-1, is DTGVSQNPRHKITKRGQNVTFRCDPISEHNRLYWYRQTLGQGPEFLTYFQNEAQLEKSRLLSDRFSAERPKGSFSTLEIQRTEQGDSAMYLCASRPRQELNTEAFFGQGTRLTVV.